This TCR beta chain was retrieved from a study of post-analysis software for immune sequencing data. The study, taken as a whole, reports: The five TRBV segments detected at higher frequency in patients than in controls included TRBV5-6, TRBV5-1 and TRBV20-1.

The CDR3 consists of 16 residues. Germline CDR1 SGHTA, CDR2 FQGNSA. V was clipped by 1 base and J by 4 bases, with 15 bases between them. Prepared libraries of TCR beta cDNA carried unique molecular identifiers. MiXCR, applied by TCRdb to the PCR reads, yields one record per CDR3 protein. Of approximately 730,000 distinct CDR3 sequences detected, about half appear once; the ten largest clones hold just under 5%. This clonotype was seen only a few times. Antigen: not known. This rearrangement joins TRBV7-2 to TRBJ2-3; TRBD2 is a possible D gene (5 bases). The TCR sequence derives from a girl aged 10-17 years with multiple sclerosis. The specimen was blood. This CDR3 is CASSLGGPLTADTQYF. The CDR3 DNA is TGTGCCAGCAGCTTAGGCGGGCCCCTCACTGCAGATACGCAGTATTTT.